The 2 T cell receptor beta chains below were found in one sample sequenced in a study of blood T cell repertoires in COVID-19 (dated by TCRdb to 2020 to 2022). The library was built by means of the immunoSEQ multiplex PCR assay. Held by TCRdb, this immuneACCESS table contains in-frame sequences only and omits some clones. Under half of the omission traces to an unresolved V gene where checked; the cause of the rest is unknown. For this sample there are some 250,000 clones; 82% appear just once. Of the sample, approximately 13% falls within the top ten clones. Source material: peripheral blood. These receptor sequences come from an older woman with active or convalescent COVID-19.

CDR3 DNA sequence: TGTGCCAGTAGTACCGAACCGACAGGGGTCTATGGCTACACCTTC. Protein: CASSTEPTGVYGYTF. This chain connects TRBV19 to TRBJ1-2, with 8 bases lining up with TRBD1. The CDR3 covers 15 residues. After removal of 4 bases from V and 4 bases from J, the junction contained 8 bases not matched to a gene. Germline loops: CDR1 LNHDA, CDR2 SQIVND (reference sequence). The whole variable domain, remainder taken from reference TRBV19 and TRBJ1-2, is DGGITQSPKYLFRKEGQNVTLSCEQNLNHDAMYWYRQDPGQGLRLIYYSQIVNDFQKGDIAEGYSVSREKKESFPLTVTSAQKNPTAFYLCASSTEPTGVYGYTFGSGTRLTVV.

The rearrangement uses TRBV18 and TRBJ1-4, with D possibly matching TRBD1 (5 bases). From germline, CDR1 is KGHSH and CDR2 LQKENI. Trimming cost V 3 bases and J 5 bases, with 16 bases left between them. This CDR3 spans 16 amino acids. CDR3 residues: CASSPTLYGGNEKLFF. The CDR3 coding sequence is TGTGCCAGCTCACCCACACTCTACGGGGGAAATGAAAAACTGTTTTTT.